Ten or more counts support the clone carrying this T cell receptor beta chain. Its antigen is undetermined. This sample is part of a study of T cell repertoires in cytomegalovirus infection. The overall study: Signatures in public TCR beta sequences pointed to both CMV infection and matching HLA type. General study results and limits: Pooled public TCR beta family frequency picked out CMV carriers with the relevant HLA.

A single record per CDR3 protein comes from TCRdb applying MiXCR to the reads. The profile shows about 260,000 distinct CDR3 sequences, approximately 15% of them singletons. The source is a human donor in good health (CMV status not recorded). Some clones in this sample may be carry-over from other donors' samples. Input material: PBMCs.

CDR3 DNA sequence: TGCGCCAGCAACTATTTAGGGGGGACTAACTATGGCTACACCTTC. This encodes CASNYLGGTNYGYTF. The V and J genes are TRBV5-1 and TRBJ1-2; D might be TRBD1 (6 bases). V was clipped by 6 bases and J by 0 bases, with 15 bases between them. The CDR3 totals 15 residues. CDR1 is SGHRS and CDR2 is YFSETQ in the germline V gene.